The 18 T cell receptor beta chains in this list originate from one sample, sequenced in a study of shared T cell receptors in the human thymus. The assay was immunoSEQ multiplex PCR, and TCRdb's table has in-frame clones only and misses some. The profile covers hundreds of thousands of clones, with approximately 89% appearing a single time and 0.0094% taken by the ten largest. A further study also used this sample, focusing on human thymus T cells.

The sample consisted of thymocytes. Receptors originate from a boy younger than two with a congenital heart defect.

This sequence joins TRBV28 and TRBJ2-7, with 9 nucleotides matching TRBD1. The CDR3 totals 13 residues. V lost 5 bases, J lost 9 bases, and 8 bases stayed unmatched. Germline loops: CDR1 MDHEN, CDR2 SYDVKM. The DNA of the CDR3 is TGTGCCAGCAGTCCCCCACGGACAGGGGCGCAGTACTTC. Protein product: CASSPPRTGAQYF.

The rearrangement uses TRBV28 and TRBJ2-5; 7 nucleotides match TRBD1. Gene TRBJ2-7 matches the end of the DNA better, so the J call may be wrong. Germline-derived CDR1 and CDR2 are MDHEN and SYDVKM. This CDR3 has 16 amino acids. The CDR3 DNA reads as TGTGCCAGCAGGCAACCGGGACAGAGTTCCAACTACGAGCAGTACTTC. Residues: CASRQPGQSSNYEQYF.

This rearrangement joins TRBV4-3 to TRBJ1-2; 8 positions agree with TRBD1. Germline loops: CDR1 LGHNA, CDR2 YSLEER. J lost 8 bases, V lost 5 bases, and 19 bases had no gene match. This CDR3 has 17 amino acids. As DNA, the CDR3 is TGCGCCAGCAGCAACTGTCCTTTCAGGGGGCTGTGTGGAGGCTACACCTTC. Encoded protein: CASSNCPFRGLCGGYTF.

CDR3 DNA sequence: TGTGCCAGCAGTCCCAGACGGGTAGGTAGTAGTGAAAAACTGTTTTTT. Its translation: CASSPRRVGSSEKLFF. The chain combines TRBV28 with TRBJ1-4; D is unclear. The V gene lost 5 bases and the J gene lost 7 bases, with 20 bases spanning the gap. From germline, CDR1 is MDHEN and CDR2 SYDVKM. The CDR3 is 16 amino acids.

The chain carries TRBV7-2 and TRBJ1-5; D unresolved. CDR3 length: 14 amino acids. V was shortened by 1 base and J by 2 bases, with 6 bases between the two germline ends. From germline, CDR1 is SGHTA and CDR2 FQGNSA. The CDR3 protein is CASSLEHGNQPQHF. The CDR3 DNA follows: TGTGCCAGCAGCTTAGAACACGGCAATCAGCCCCAGCATTTT.

The rearrangement joins TRBV4-3 to TRBJ2-5, with 13 bases aligning to TRBD2. CDR3 length: 16 residues. Per germline, CDR1 LGHNA and CDR2 YSLEER. J was trimmed by 4 bases and V by 2 bases; bases with no gene match: 4. Here the CDR3 reads CASSQNRLAGGETQYF. CDR3 coding DNA: TGCGCCAGCAGCCAAAATCGACTAGCGGGGGGAGAGACCCAGTACTTC.

The chain is built from TRBV2 and TRBJ1-6; a weak D match, TRBD1 (5 bases). CDR1 and CDR2 from the germline V gene are SNHLY and FYNNEI. The germline V and J ends were trimmed by 7 bases and 5 bases, with 18 bases remaining between them. The CDR3 runs 16 residues. The CDR3 DNA reads as TGTGCCAGCACCGTTCTCCCCGCGGGACATAATTCACCCCTCCACTTT. This encodes CASTVLPAGHNSPLHF.

This chain links TRBV28 with TRBJ1-5, with D possibly being TRBD1 (5 bases). The CDR3 extends over 16 amino acids. Looked up from germline, CDR1 is MDHEN and CDR2 is SYDVKM. V gave up 5 bases and J gave up 4 bases, with 18 bases separating them. The CDR3: CASSRPLVDRNQPQHF. CDR3 DNA sequence: TGTGCCAGCAGTCGCCCTCTCGTAGACAGAAATCAGCCCCAGCATTTT.

The chain combines TRBV28 with TRBJ2-3, with 11 nucleotides matching TRBD1. This CDR3 comprises 21 residues. Unmatched junction bases numbered 19, after V lost 5 bases and J lost 0 bases. The germline V gene encodes CDR1 MDHEN and CDR2 SYDVKM. The CDR3 DNA reads as TGTGCCAGCAGTCTCCCCGGGACAGGGGGAGTGGGGGGTCCTAGCACAGATACGCAGTATTTT. Translated: CASSLPGTGGVGGPSTDTQYF.

The chain recombines TRBV29-1 with TRBJ2-1; D may be TRBD2 (5 bases). This CDR3 is 13 amino acids long. Germline V gene lookup returns CDR1 SQVTM and CDR2 ANQGSEA. Between the trimmed V and J ends, which lost 7 bases and 6 bases, there was a span of 16 bases. For the CDR3, the DNA is TGCAGCGCCGTAAGCGGTAAGCGCAATGAGCAGTTCTTC. This translates into CSAVSGKRNEQFF.

The V and J genes are TRBV9 and TRBJ2-7; D is perhaps TRBD1 (5 bases). The germline CDR1 and CDR2 sequences are SGDLS and YYNGEE. The CDR3 has 14 amino acids. The germline V and J ends were trimmed by 0 bases and 3 bases, with 10 bases remaining between them. This chain's CDR3 is CASSVGGRNYEQYF. CDR3 nucleotides: TGTGCCAGCAGCGTAGGGGGCAGAAACTACGAGCAGTACTTC.

This chain uses TRBV7-2 with TRBJ1-4, with no clear D. Trimming removed 6 bases from V and 7 bases from J, with 15 bases in between. The CDR3 has 14 residues. The germline V gene encodes CDR1 SGHTA and CDR2 FQGNSA. CDR3 nucleotide sequence: TGTGCCAGCAGAGCCGACGGTGAGGCTGAAAAACTGTTTTTT. It is translated as CASRADGEAEKLFF.

This chain joins TRBV7-8 and TRBJ1-2, with TRBD1 as a possible D gene (6 bases). Germline V gene data show CDR1 as SGHVS and CDR2 as FQNEAQ. With 2 bases removed from V and 3 bases from J, the gap between germline ends came to 10 bases. The CDR3 runs 14 residues. The DNA for the CDR3 is TGTGCCAGCAGCTTATCTCGGACAGACTATGGCTACACCTTC. Its protein is CASSLSRTDYGYTF.

The chain joins TRBV2 to TRBJ1-3; TRBD1 might be the D (6 bases). This CDR3 contains 15 residues. The V gene lost 8 bases and the J gene lost 2 bases, with 16 bases spanning the gap. Germline CDR1 and CDR2: SNHLY and FYNNEI. The CDR3 is CASRHRVIAGNTIYF. The CDR3 nucleotides are TGTGCCAGCCGGCACAGGGTTATCGCTGGAAACACCATATATTTT.

This clone was counted a single time. The chain links TRBV15 to TRBJ2-7; D call uncertain. Germline V gives CDR1 LNHNV, CDR2 YYDKDF (reference sequence). Trimming took off 0 bases at V and 7 bases at J, with 16 bases between the two ends. The CDR3 is made up of 15 amino acids. CDR3: CATSRDPWRKAEQYF. The CDR3, as DNA: TGTGCCACCAGCAGAGATCCATGGCGGAAAGCAGAGCAGTACTTC.

The chain carries TRBV27 and TRBJ1-1; 7 bases are shared with TRBD1. The CDR3 is 17 residues long. With 0 bases clipped from V and 4 bases from J, the junction kept 11 bases outside the gene matches. Germline V lookup: CDR1 MNHEY, CDR2 SMNVEV (reference sequence). The CDR3 loop is CASSLSAPTAGGTEAFF. CDR3 coding DNA: TGTGCCAGCAGTTTATCGGCCCCAACTGCAGGGGGCACTGAAGCTTTCTTT.

As concerns this clone: The sample carries other DNA sequences with the same CDR3. CDR3 in amino acids: CASSSGQGAYEQYF. As DNA, the CDR3 is TGCGCCAGCAGCTCGGGACAGGGGGCCTACGAGCAGTACTTC. This chain connects TRBV5-1 to TRBJ2-7; 11 positions agree with TRBD1. The CDR3 length is 14 residues. Trimming took 3 bases from V and 2 from J; bases not matched to a gene: 1. Germline V CDR1 and CDR2: SGHRS, YFSETQ.

This chain connects TRBV7-2 to TRBJ1-1; no definite D call. V lost 4 bases to trimming and J lost 3 bases, with 15 bases between them. Germline loops: CDR1 SGHTA, CDR2 FQGNSA. There are 15 residues in the CDR3. The CDR3 nucleotides read TGTGCCAGCAGCTCAGCCAGGATCATGCACACTGAAGCTTTCTTT. It codes for CASSSARIMHTEAFF.